This T cell receptor (beta chain) was identified during a study of monozygotic twins with cystic fibrosis. Study results and limitations: Unrelated CF individuals shared fewer identical clonotypes than monozygotic CF twins. Low clonality (median around 0.0096) suggested a mostly naive repertoire. In 13 of 16 pairs, V gene usage was closest to the co-twin's.

Germline CDR1 reads MDHEN; CDR2 reads SYDVKM. Deletions cut 5 bases from V and 6 bases from J, with 17 bases between. The CDR3 extends over 14 amino acids. TCRdb's copy holds only in-frame clones and misses some; the assay was immunoSEQ multiplex PCR. The profile shows 12,000 to 15,000 clones, over 75% of them singletons. With regard to this clone: The antigen is unknown.

The chain is built from TRBV28 and TRBJ2-7, with a tentative D call TRBD1 (8 bases). The sequence was collected from a boy younger than 18 with cystic fibrosis. Source material: blood. This CDR3 reads CASSRNRGRVEQYF. CDR3 nucleotide sequence: TGTGCCAGCAGTAGGAACAGGGGGAGGGTCGAGCAGTACTTC.